The source of this T cell receptor (beta chain) is a study of patients and donors after allogeneic stem cell transplantation. TCRdb analysed the RT-PCR reads with MiXCR anew, one entry per CDR3 protein. Here the sample spans around 150,000 distinct CDR3 sequences, approximately 30% being singletons. Germline CDR1 is DFQATT and CDR2 is SNEGSKA (reference sequence). The V end was cut by 6 bases, the J end by 0 bases, with 12 bases between. The length of the CDR3 is 13 residues. This sequence originates from a human donor who was either an allogeneic HSCT recipient or a stem cell or donor lymphocyte infusion donor (not recorded which). It is not recorded whose cells these are; they may come from a transplant donor. The material sequenced was blood, either unsorted or a sorted T cell fraction (not recorded which). The J gene is TRBJ2-7, the V gene TRBV20-1; D is perhaps TRBD1 (5 bases). The CDR3 DNA reads TGCAGTGCGGGAAGACAGAGCTCCTACGAGCAGTACTTC. Translating it yields CSAGRQSSYEQYF.